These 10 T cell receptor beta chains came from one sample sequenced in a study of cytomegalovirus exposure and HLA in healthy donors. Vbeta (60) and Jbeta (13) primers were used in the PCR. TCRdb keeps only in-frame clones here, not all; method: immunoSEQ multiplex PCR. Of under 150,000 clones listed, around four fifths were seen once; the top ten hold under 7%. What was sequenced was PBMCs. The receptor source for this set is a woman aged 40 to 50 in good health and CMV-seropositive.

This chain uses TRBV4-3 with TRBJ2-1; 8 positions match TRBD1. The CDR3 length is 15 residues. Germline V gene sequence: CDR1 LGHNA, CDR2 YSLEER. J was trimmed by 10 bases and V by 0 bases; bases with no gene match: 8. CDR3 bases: TGCGCCAGCAGCCAAGATCGGACAGGGCGCGTCGAGCAGTTCTTC. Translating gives CASSQDRTGRVEQFF.

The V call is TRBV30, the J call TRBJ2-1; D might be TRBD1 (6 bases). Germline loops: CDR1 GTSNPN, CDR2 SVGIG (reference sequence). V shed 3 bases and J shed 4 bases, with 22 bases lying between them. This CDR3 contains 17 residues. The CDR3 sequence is CAWSVGLGGQLYNEQFF. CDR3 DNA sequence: TGTGCCTGGAGCGTTGGTTTGGGTGGACAGCTATACAATGAGCAGTTCTTC.

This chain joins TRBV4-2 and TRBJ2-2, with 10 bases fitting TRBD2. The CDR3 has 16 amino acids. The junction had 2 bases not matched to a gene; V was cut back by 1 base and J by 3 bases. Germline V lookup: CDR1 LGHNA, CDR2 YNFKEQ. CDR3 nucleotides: TGTGCCAGCAGCCAAGGAGCGGGGGGGGACACCGGGGAGCTGTTTTTT. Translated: CASSQGAGGDTGELFF.

The CDR3 spells CASSQIRQSLGYTF. DNA for the CDR3: TGTGCCAGCAGCCAAATTCGACAGTCTCTTGGCTACACCTTC. The V and J genes are TRBV7-2 and TRBJ1-2; weak D call: TRBD1 (5 bases). Per germline, CDR1 SGHTA and CDR2 FQGNSA. The CDR3 runs 14 residues. V was clipped by 5 bases and J by 7 bases, with 17 bases between them.

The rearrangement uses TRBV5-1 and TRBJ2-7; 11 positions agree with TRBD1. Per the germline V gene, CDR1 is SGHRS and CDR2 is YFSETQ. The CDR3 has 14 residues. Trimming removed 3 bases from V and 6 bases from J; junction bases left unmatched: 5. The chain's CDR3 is CASSSGGQGGEQYF. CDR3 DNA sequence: TGCGCCAGCAGCTCGGGGGGACAGGGGGGCGAGCAGTACTTC.

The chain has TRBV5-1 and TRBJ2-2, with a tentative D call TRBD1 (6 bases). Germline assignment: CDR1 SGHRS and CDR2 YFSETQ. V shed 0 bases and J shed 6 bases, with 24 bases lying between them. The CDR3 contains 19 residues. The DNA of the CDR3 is TGCGCCAGCAGCTTGGAATCGTGGGGCAGAGGGGGAAAGCCCGGGGAGCTGTTTTTT. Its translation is CASSLESWGRGGKPGELFF.

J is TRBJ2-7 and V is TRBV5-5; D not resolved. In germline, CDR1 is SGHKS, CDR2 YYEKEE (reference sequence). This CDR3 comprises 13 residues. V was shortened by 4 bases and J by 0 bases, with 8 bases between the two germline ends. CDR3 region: CASSHGGSYEQYF. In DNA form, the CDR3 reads TGTGCCAGCAGCCACGGTGGCTCCTACGAGCAGTACTTC.

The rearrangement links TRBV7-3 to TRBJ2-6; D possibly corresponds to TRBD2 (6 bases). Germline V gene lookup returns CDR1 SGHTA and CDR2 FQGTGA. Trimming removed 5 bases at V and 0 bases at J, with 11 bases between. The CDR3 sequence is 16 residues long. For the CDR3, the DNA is TGTGCCAGCAGCCGGGACTTTAACTCTGGGGCCAACGTCCTGACTTTC. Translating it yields CASSRDFNSGANVLTF.

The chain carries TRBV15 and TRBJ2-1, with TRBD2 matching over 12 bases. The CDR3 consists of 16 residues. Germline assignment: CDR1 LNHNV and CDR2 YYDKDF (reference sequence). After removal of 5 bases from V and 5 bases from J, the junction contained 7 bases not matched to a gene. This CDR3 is CATSPRTSGIHNEQFF. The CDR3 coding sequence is TGTGCCACCAGCCCCCGGACTAGCGGGATCCACAATGAGCAGTTCTTC.

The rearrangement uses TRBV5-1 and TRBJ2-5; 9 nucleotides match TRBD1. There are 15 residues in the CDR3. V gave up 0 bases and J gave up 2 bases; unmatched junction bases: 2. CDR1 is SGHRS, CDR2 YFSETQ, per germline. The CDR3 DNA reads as TGCGCCAGCAGCTTGGTGGGACAGGGACAAGAGACCCAGTACTTC. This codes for CASSLVGQGQETQYF. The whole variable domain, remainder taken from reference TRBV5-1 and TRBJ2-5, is KAGVTQTPRYLIKTRGQQVTLSCSPISGHRSVSWYQQTPGQGLQFLFEYFSETQRNKGNFPGRFSGRQFSNSRSEMNVSTLELGDSALYLCASSLVGQGQETQYFGPGTRLLVL.